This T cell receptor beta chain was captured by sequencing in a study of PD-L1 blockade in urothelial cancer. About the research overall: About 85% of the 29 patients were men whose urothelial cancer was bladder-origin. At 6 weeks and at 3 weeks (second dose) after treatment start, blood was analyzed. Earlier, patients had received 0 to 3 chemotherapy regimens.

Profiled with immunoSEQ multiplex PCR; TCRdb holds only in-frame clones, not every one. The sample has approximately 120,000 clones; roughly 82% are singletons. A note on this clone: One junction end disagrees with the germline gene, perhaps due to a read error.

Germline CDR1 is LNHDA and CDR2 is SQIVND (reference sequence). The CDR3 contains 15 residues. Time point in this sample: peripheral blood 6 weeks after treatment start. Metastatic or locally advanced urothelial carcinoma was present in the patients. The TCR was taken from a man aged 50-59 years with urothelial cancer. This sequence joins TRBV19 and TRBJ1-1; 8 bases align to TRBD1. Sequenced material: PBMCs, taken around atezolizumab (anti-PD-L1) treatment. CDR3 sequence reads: CTSRKGQGRYTEAFF. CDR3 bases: TGTACCAGCAGAAAAGGACAGGGTCGGTACACTGAAGCTTTCTTT.